This TCR beta chain originates from a study of blood T cell repertoires in COVID-19. This clone was seen at least ten times. Two negative PCRs, clearance, or symptom resolution had been documented for recovered Cohort 3 donors. This CDR3 is 16 amino acids long. The germline gives CDR1 SGHAT, CDR2 FQNNGV. Trimming stripped 5 bases from V and 1 base from J, with 12 bases between. Per the authors' pipeline: Reference gene primer amplification gave nucleated cell count estimates. Assay: immunoSEQ multiplex PCR; the TCRdb copy retains only in-frame clones and omits some. The V and J calls and the clone size are those of that table, but D and trimming were determined from the DNA. This sample has a few hundred thousand clones, with roughly nine tenths found just once.

The specimen sequenced was PBMCs or T cells enriched from blood (not recorded which). This receptor was taken from a man aged 25 to 40 who had recovered from COVID-19. The chain uses TRBV11-2 and TRBJ2-6; a weak D match, TRBD1 (5 bases). In DNA form, the CDR3 reads TGTGCCAGCAGCCCTAGGAACAGGTCTGGGGCCAACGTCCTGACTTTC. It is translated as CASSPRNRSGANVLTF.